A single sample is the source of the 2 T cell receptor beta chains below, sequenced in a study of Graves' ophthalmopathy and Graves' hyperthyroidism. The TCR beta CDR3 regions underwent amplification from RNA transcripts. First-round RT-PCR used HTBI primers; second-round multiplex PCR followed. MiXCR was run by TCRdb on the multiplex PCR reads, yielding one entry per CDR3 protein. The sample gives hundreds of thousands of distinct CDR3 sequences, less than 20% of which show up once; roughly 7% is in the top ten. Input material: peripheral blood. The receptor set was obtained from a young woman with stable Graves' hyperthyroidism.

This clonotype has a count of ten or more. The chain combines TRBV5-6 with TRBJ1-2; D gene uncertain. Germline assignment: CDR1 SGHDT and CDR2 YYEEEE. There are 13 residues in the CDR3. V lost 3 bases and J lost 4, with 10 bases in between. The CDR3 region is CASSSTGFYGYTF. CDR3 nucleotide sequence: TGTGCCAGCAGCTCGACGGGGTTCTATGGCTACACCTTC.

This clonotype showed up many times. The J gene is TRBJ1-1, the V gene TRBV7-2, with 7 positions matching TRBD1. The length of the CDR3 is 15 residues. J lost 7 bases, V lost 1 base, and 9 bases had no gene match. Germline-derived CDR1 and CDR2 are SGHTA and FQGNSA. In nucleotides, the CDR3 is TGTGCCAGCAGCTTAGTGGCGGGACAGAATTTTGAAGCTTTCTTT. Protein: CASSLVAGQNFEAFF.